The sequence of this T cell receptor beta chain was determined in a study of blood T cells in healthy people across ages. CDR1 and CDR2 from the germline V gene are SGHRS and YFSETQ. This CDR3 has 14 residues. Points on this clonotype: The antigen remains unidentified.

A J-beta primer mix and a sample-barcoded 5' primer were used in a second PCR of about 7 to 11 cycles. A single record per CDR3 protein comes from TCRdb applying MiXCR to the 5' RACE reads. The data contain about 1.8 million distinct CDR3 sequences, roughly 49% of them singletons. Study results and limitations: Higher naive T cell percentage went strongly together with higher TCR beta diversity.

The rearrangement joins TRBV5-1 to TRBJ2-5, with TRBD1 as a possible D gene (6 bases). The end of the DNA aligns better with TRBJ2-7, so the J call may be wrong. Sequenced sample: blood. The sequence was collected from a woman aged 40 to 55 in good health. CDR3 region: CASSGTQGADEQYF. CDR3 DNA: TGCGCCAGCAGCGGAACACAGGGAGCTGACGAGCAGTACTTC.